This TCR beta chain was obtained from a study of blood T cell repertoires in COVID-19. On the study more broadly: Researchers got acute and convalescent COVID-19 samples from the United States, Italy and Spain. PBMCs, B-cell-depleted T cells, or T cells provided the cDNA or gDNA that made up the material.

As handled by the study authors: Amplification from reference gene primers served as the basis for estimated nucleated cell counts. Sequencing was performed with immunoSEQ multiplex PCR; in TCRdb, only in-frame clones are kept and a portion is missing. V and J calls and clone size are as listed in that table; D and trimming were resolved from the DNA. The sample holds 150,000 or so clones, approximately 78% seen once. V was trimmed by 1 base and J by 2 bases, leaving 12 bases between them. Looked up from germline, CDR1 is SGHVS and CDR2 is FNYEAQ. This CDR3 is built from 15 residues. The rearrangement links TRBV7-6 to TRBJ2-7; a possible D gene is TRBD1 (6 bases). The specimen was peripheral blood. This sequence was found in an older man with acute or convalescent COVID-19. The CDR3 loop is CASSLGQDDAYEQYF. DNA for the CDR3: TGTGCCAGCAGCTTAGGACAGGACGACGCCTACGAGCAGTACTTC.